One and the same sample provided the 3 T cell receptor beta chains below, sequenced in a study of T cells after somatic rescue of genetic block. Measured with immunoSEQ multiplex PCR; TCRdb has only the in-frame clones, and not every one. The table has approximately 10,000 clones, 74% seen once. Sequenced: peripheral blood mononuclear cells (PBMCs). The receptor source for this set is a boy aged 10-17 years.

This clone appeared a few times. This chain links TRBV7-4 with TRBJ2-7; 9 bases align to TRBD1. V shed 1 base, J shed 1 base, and the junction held 11 bases outside the gene matches. The germline gives CDR1 SGHVT, CDR2 SQSDAQ. The CDR3 contains 18 residues. The CDR3 DNA is TGTGCCAGCAGCTTAGGACAGGGGGACCAGCGGATTTCCTACGAGCAGTACTTC. Residues: CASSLGQGDQRISYEQYF.

This clone occurred a few times. The chain is built from TRBV30 and TRBJ2-1, with D unclear. The germline V and J ends were trimmed by 1 base and 4 bases, with 11 bases remaining between them. The CDR3 consists of 14 residues. Per the germline V gene, CDR1 is GTSNPN and CDR2 is SVGIG (reference sequence). For the CDR3, the DNA is TGTGCCTGGAGTGAGTGGACCCGGTACAATGAGCAGTTCTTC. Translated: CAWSEWTRYNEQFF.

A few counts support this clone. V and J are TRBV19 and TRBJ1-4, with D possibly TRBD1 on 6 matching bases. CDR1 is LNHDA and CDR2 is SQIVND in the germline V gene (reference sequence). V shed 8 bases and J shed 12 bases, with 19 bases lying between them. The CDR3 sequence is 13 residues long. CDR3 in amino acids: CASGTRGNEELFF. The CDR3 DNA follows: TGTGCCAGTGGGACAAGGGGGAATGAGGAACTGTTTTTT. The variable domain in full, completed from reference TRBV19 and TRBJ1-4, reads DGGITQSPKYLFRKEGQNVTLSCEQNLNHDAMYWYRQDPGQGLRLIYYSQIVNDFQKGDIAEGYSVSREKKESFPLTVTSAQKNPTAFYLCASGTRGNEELFFGSGTQLSVL.